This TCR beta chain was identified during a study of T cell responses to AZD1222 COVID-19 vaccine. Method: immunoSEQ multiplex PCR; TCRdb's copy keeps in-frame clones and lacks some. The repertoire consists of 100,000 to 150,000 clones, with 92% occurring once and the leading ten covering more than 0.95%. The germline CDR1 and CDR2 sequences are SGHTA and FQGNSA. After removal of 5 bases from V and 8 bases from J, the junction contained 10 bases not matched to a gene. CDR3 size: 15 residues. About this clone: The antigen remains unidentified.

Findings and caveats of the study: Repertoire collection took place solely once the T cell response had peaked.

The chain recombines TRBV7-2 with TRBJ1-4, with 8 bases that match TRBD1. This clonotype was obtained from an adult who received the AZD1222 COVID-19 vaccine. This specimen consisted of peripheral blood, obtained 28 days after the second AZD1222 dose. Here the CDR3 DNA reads TGTGCCAGCAGCGGGCAGACAGGGGTGGCAGAAAAACTGTTTTTT. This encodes CASSGQTGVAEKLFF.